The 27 T cell receptor beta chains listed next were all sequenced from one sample in a study of CD8 T cells in ankylosing spondylitis (dated by TCRdb to 2016 to 2017). Library preparation used 5' RACE. The instrument was an Illumina MiSeq. TCRdb itself trimmed the public reads at Q25 with fastp, ran MiXCR and retained productive beta chains. Every CDR3 protein is listed once, alongside the most common genes and DNA of its rows. This sample is represented by roughly 30,000 distinct CDR3 sequences; 11% to 15% of them were singletons. 36% of the sample lies in the top ten. The sequenced material came from blood. The receptor source for this set is a male donor with ankylosing spondylitis or in good health (not recorded which).

The chain carries TRBV5-1 and TRBJ1-3; D may be TRBD1 (6 bases). With 4 bases removed from V and 0 bases from J, the gap between germline ends came to 8 bases. The CDR3 is 14 residues long. Per germline, CDR1 SGHRS and CDR2 YFSETQ. Here the CDR3 reads CASSADSSGNTIYF. In DNA, the CDR3 is TGCGCCAGCAGCGCGGACAGCTCTGGAAACACCATATATTTT.

This clonotype appeared once. This sequence joins TRBV19 and TRBJ2-2; D unresolved. V shed 4 bases and J shed 1 base, with 4 bases lying between them. Per the germline V gene, CDR1 is LNHDA and CDR2 is SQIVND (reference sequence). The CDR3 extends over 13 amino acids. CDR3 DNA: TGTGCCAGTAGTACAAGGAACACCGGGGAGCTGTTTTTT. This encodes CASSTRNTGELFF.

The rearrangement links TRBV12-3 or TRBV12-4 to TRBJ2-1; no clear D. Deletions cut 6 bases from V and 7 bases from J, with 16 bases between. The CDR3 consists of 14 residues. The CDR3 sequence is CASSPFGGWNEQFF. CDR3 DNA: TGTGCCAGCAGCCCTTTTGGTGGTTGGAATGAGCAGTTCTTC.

This clonotype was picked up a small number of times. The rearrangement links TRBV9 to TRBJ2-1; 10 positions agree with TRBD2. CDR1 and CDR2 (germline): SGDLS, YYNGEE. This CDR3 contains 15 residues. Trimming at V came to 2 bases and at J to 8 bases, leaving 7 bases not matched to a gene. CDR3 sequence (DNA): TGTGCCAGCAGCGTTCTAGCGGGGGCTGGCTATGAGCAGTTCTTC. Translating gives CASSVLAGAGYEQFF. The variable domain in full, with the rest retrieved from reference TRBV9 and TRBJ2-1, is DSGVTQTPKHLITATGQRVTLRCSPRSGDLSVYWYQQSLDQGLQFLIQYYNGEERAKGNILERFSAQQFPDLHSELNLSSLELGDSALYFCASSVLAGAGYEQFFGPGTRLTVL.

This clonotype was recorded at least ten times. J is TRBJ2-2 and V is TRBV20-1, with a weak D call TRBD2 (6 bases). Trimming took 3 bases from V and 1 from J, leaving 27 bases between them. Germline CDR1 is DFQATT and CDR2 is SNEGSKA (reference sequence). The CDR3 totals 20 residues. CDR3 DNA: TGCAGTGCTAGCCTTGACGGCGGCCAACCCTTGGGACTGAACACCGGGGAGCTGTTTTTT. It translates to CSASLDGGQPLGLNTGELFF.

The chain couples TRBV29-1 to TRBJ2-3; 7 bases are shared with TRBD1. Germline V lookup: CDR1 SQVTM, CDR2 ANQGSEA. The length of the CDR3 is 15 residues. The trim removed 1 base at V and 1 base at J, leaving 5 bases unmatched. In nucleotides, the CDR3 is TGCAGCGTTGAAGGACAGGGAAGAGGCACAGATACGCAGTATTTT. This encodes CSVEGQGRGTDTQYF.

This clonotype was detected a few times. This chain uses TRBV12-3 or TRBV12-4 with TRBJ2-1; tentatively, D is TRBD1 (6 bases). V lost 6 bases, J lost 2 bases, and 11 bases lay in between. This CDR3 has 14 amino acids. Here the CDR3 DNA reads TGTGCCAGCAGGAGGACAGACACCTACAATGAGCAGTTCTTC. Its translation is CASRRTDTYNEQFF.

The rearrangement uses TRBV7-8 and TRBJ1-1; D uncertain. Germline V CDR1 and CDR2: SGHVS, FQNEAQ. The CDR3 runs to 15 residues. The germline V and J ends were trimmed by 4 bases and 4 bases, with 16 bases remaining between them. The CDR3 DNA is TGTGCCAGCAGCTATACCCACCCCGCGGGCACTGAAGCTTTCTTT. Translated, it gives CASSYTHPAGTEAFF.

This clonotype was seen only a few times. CDR3 residues: CASSGTGGYNEQFF. As DNA, the CDR3 is TGTGCCAGCAGCGGTACAGGGGGTTACAATGAGCAGTTCTTC. The J gene is TRBJ2-1, the V gene TRBV9; 8 nucleotides match TRBD1. The CDR3 is 14 residues long. V gave up 3 bases and J gave up 4 bases; unmatched junction bases: 3. CDR1 is SGDLS and CDR2 is YYNGEE in the germline V gene. Combining the CDR3 with reference TRBV9 and TRBJ2-1 gives the whole variable domain DSGVTQTPKHLITATGQRVTLRCSPRSGDLSVYWYQQSLDQGLQFLIQYYNGEERAKGNILERFSAQQFPDLHSELNLSSLELGDSALYFCASSGTGGYNEQFFGPGTRLTVL.

The sample holds a few counts of this clonotype. J is TRBJ2-2 and V is TRBV5-1; D call uncertain. Looked up from germline, CDR1 is SGHRS and CDR2 is YFSETQ. V lost 0 bases to trimming and J lost 9 bases, with 9 bases between them. CDR3 size: 13 residues. CDR3 nucleotide sequence: TGCGCCAGCAGCTTGGCAGGAGCCCGGGAGCTGTTTTTT. Translation gives CASSLAGARELFF.

The rearrangement uses TRBV12-3 or TRBV12-4 and TRBJ2-5; D possibly corresponds to TRBD1 (6 bases). CDR3 length: 11 residues. V gave up 3 bases and J gave up 10 bases, with 9 bases separating them. The CDR3 coding sequence is TGTGCCAGCAGTTTCACAGGGTTCCAGTACTTC. Its protein product is CASSFTGFQYF.

This clonotype was recorded a few times. The chain recombines TRBV6-2 or TRBV6-3 with TRBJ2-1; 9 bases line up with TRBD1. This CDR3 region has 14 residues. CDR1 and CDR2 (germline): MNHEY, SVGEGT. Trimming cost V 6 bases and J 10 bases; bases outside gene matches: 10. CDR3 bases: TGTGCCAGCAGGATAGACAGGGGGATCGCCGAGCAGTTCTTC. Translating it yields CASRIDRGIAEQFF.

This clonotype came up a few times. This rearrangement joins TRBV1 to TRBJ2-1; the D call in the table, TRBD2, was not verified against the DNA. TRBV1 is an annotated pseudogene. This CDR3 has 17 residues. This chain's CDR3 is CTSSRRTSGWAYNEQFF. CDR3 nucleotide sequence: TGCACCAGCAGCAGGAGGACTAGCGGGTGGGCGTACAATGAGCAGTTCTTC.

This clonotype was observed a few times. The genes are TRBV6-4 and TRBJ2-2; the D is unclear. Trimming cost V 0 bases and J 0 bases, with 5 bases left between them. Germline lookup yields CDR1 MRHNA and CDR2 SNTAGT. The CDR3 covers 15 residues. The CDR3 coding sequence is TGTGCCAGCAGTGACTCGTCAGCGAACACCGGGGAGCTGTTTTTT. Amino acids: CASSDSSANTGELFF.

This rearrangement joins TRBV12-3 or TRBV12-4 to TRBJ1-1; D gene uncertain. This CDR3 comprises 13 residues. The germline V and J ends were trimmed by 3 bases and 6 bases, with 11 bases remaining between them. The CDR3 DNA is TGTGCCAGCAGTTTTGTGCTTTTGGCTGAAGCTTTCTTT. As protein: CASSFVLLAEAFF.

V and J are TRBV29-1 and TRBJ1-1; D call uncertain. The V end was cut by 7 bases, the J end by 1 base, with 13 bases between. The V gene's germline CDR1 is SQVTM and CDR2 ANQGSEA. The CDR3 contains 13 residues. The CDR3 DNA follows: TGCAGCGGGACCTCGGGCGGGAACACTGAAGCTTTCTTT. Amino acid sequence: CSGTSGGNTEAFF.

This clonotype has a handful of counts. The gene calls are TRBV28 and TRBJ1-4; 9 bases map to TRBD1. V gave up 6 bases and J gave up 7 bases; unmatched junction bases: 21. This CDR3 is built from 19 residues. CDR1 and CDR2 (germline): MDHEN, SYDVKM. Here the CDR3 reads CASSLGGGSRDRESEKLFF. The CDR3 bases are TGTGCCAGCAGCCTGGGAGGGGGTTCAAGGGACAGGGAAAGTGAAAAACTGTTTTTT.

This clonotype occurred many times. CDR3 region: CASSLKPWDEQFF. In DNA form, the CDR3 reads TGTGCCAGCAGTTTAAAACCCTGGGATGAGCAGTTCTTC. The chain employs TRBV27 and TRBJ2-1; D is unresolved. The CDR3 length is 13 residues. Germline V gene sequence: CDR1 MNHEY, CDR2 SMNVEV (reference sequence). V shed 2 bases and J shed 8 bases, with 10 bases lying between them.

This clonotype was picked up a small number of times. V usage is TRBV25-1 and J usage is TRBJ2-2; 8 nucleotides line up with TRBD1. The CDR3 length is 15 residues. After removal of 8 bases from V and 2 bases from J, the junction contained 7 bases not matched to a gene. Germline loops: CDR1 MGHDK, CDR2 SYGVNS. For the CDR3, the DNA is TGTGCCAGCTCAAAGACAGGGGACAACACCGGGGAGCTGTTTTTT. Protein product: CASSKTGDNTGELFF.

V usage is TRBV7-9 and J usage is TRBJ2-2; D is perhaps TRBD1 (5 bases). Germline-derived CDR1 and CDR2 are SEHNR and FQNEAQ (reference sequence). The CDR3 extends over 13 amino acids. Trimming removed 3 bases at V and 7 bases at J, with 9 bases between. CDR3 bases: TGTGCCAGCAGCTTTACAGGACACGGGGAGCTGTTTTTT. This gives the protein CASSFTGHGELFF.

This clonotype appeared once. The chain joins TRBV29-1 to TRBJ2-7; TRBD2 agrees at 11 bases. V lost 6 bases, J lost 1 base, and 2 bases stayed unmatched. The V gene's germline CDR1 is SQVTM and CDR2 ANQGSEA. CDR3 length: 13 residues. CDR3 region: CSVRLAGSYEQYF. CDR3 DNA sequence: TGCAGCGTGAGACTAGCGGGGTCCTACGAGCAGTACTTC.

The CDR3 protein is CSGTGGVSRTDTQYF. CDR3 bases: TGCAGCGGAACCGGGGGCGTTTCCCGCACAGATACGCAGTATTTT. This chain links TRBV29-1 with TRBJ2-3; D may correspond to TRBD1 or TRBD2 (6 bases each). Germline V gene data show CDR1 as SQVTM and CDR2 as ANQGSEA. V was pared by 7 bases and J by 1 base, with 18 bases between. The CDR3 has 15 amino acids.

The J gene is TRBJ2-3, the V gene TRBV12-3 or TRBV12-4, with TRBD2 as a possible D gene (5 bases). CDR3 length equals 14 residues. The V end was cut by 3 bases, the J end by 2 bases, with 9 bases between. CDR3 amino acids: CASSFTGNTDTQYF. The DNA for the CDR3 is TGTGCCAGCAGTTTTACCGGGAACACAGATACGCAGTATTTT.

This clonotype was picked up a small number of times. The V and J genes are TRBV28 and TRBJ2-4, with D uncertain. This CDR3 region has 15 residues. In germline, CDR1 is MDHEN, CDR2 SYDVKM. Between the trimmed V and J ends, which lost 6 bases and 0 bases, there was a span of 12 bases. CDR3 sequence: CASSTIHQAKNIQYF. The CDR3 nucleotides are TGTGCCAGCAGCACCATACACCAAGCCAAAAACATTCAGTACTTC.

About this clonotype: One junction end does not reproduce the germline sequence, and a read error may be involved. The J gene is TRBJ2-1, the V gene TRBV4-2, with 13 bases aligning to TRBD2. Germline CDR1 LGHNA, CDR2 YNFKEQ. The CDR3 sequence is 18 residues long. The CDR3 sequence: CASSEEPRLAGGDNEQFF. The CDR3 nucleotides read TGTGCCAGCAGCGAAGAGCCCAGACTAGCGGGAGGTGACAATGAGCAGTTCTTC.

The chain couples TRBV20-1 to TRBJ2-3; 8 bases are a match to TRBD1. Per germline, CDR1 DFQATT and CDR2 SNEGSKA (reference sequence). J gave up 1 base and V 6 bases, and 9 bases lay outside the gene matches. The CDR3 sequence is 15 residues long. The CDR3 here is CSALPGQGGTDTQYF. Here the CDR3 DNA reads TGCAGTGCGCTACCCGGACAGGGCGGCACAGATACGCAGTATTTT.

The chain couples TRBV3-1 to TRBJ2-3; weak D call: TRBD2 (6 bases). Trimming took off 4 bases at V and 5 bases at J, with 13 bases between the two ends. This CDR3 comprises 14 residues. Per germline, CDR1 LGHDT and CDR2 YNNKEL (reference sequence). The CDR3: CASSPDLGRDTQYF. The CDR3 DNA follows: TGTGCCAGCAGCCCGGACCTCGGGAGAGATACGCAGTATTTT.